This T cell receptor beta chain was sequenced for a study of cytomegalovirus exposure and HLA in healthy donors. This CDR3 is 15 amino acids long. V was cut by 0 bases and J by 6 bases, with 12 bases left in between. The germline gives CDR1 KGHSH, CDR2 LQKENI. Primers included in the PCR were 60 Vbeta and 13 Jbeta primers. Libraries were prepared by immunoSEQ multiplex PCR; TCRdb keeps only in-frame clonotypes and omits some of them. Among approximately 100,000 clones listed, roughly 71% were seen once. The clonotype comes from a man aged 35 to 55 in good health and CMV-seropositive. V usage is TRBV18 and J usage is TRBJ1-5; a weak D match, TRBD1 (5 bases). Material: PBMCs. The CDR3 DNA reads TGTGCCAGCTCACCACCGGGGGGAAACTTTCAGCCCCAGCATTTT. Its translation is CASSPPGGNFQPQHF.